This T cell receptor (beta chain) was recovered during a study of shared clonotypes between healthy human individuals. The repertoire was sequenced with immunoSEQ multiplex PCR; TCRdb's copy has only in-frame clones and lacks some. The sample records hundreds of thousands of clones, roughly four fifths being singletons. The V gene's germline CDR1 is MNHEY and CDR2 SMNVEV (reference sequence). The CDR3 contains 11 residues. V was trimmed by 6 bases and J by 8 bases, leaving 10 bases between them. J is TRBJ2-5 and V is TRBV27; D remains unclear. The TCR originated in a woman aged 40 to 50 in good health. Some clones in this sample may be carry-over from other donors' samples. Sequencing was carried out using PBMCs. CDR3 loop: CASRVGLTQYF. In DNA, the CDR3 is TGTGCCAGCAGGGTTGGGTTAACCCAGTACTTC.